This T cell receptor beta chain was captured in a study of blood T cell repertoires in COVID-19. Between the trimmed V and J ends, which lost 0 bases and 3 bases, there was a span of 5 bases. The CDR3 contains 12 residues. From germline, CDR1 is GTSNPN and CDR2 SVGIG (reference sequence). Using immunoSEQ multiplex PCR, the repertoire was profiled, and TCRdb retains in-frame clones only, with some absent. Of 130,000 or so clones in the sample, around 84% were seen once. The receptor was isolated from a man aged 35-49 years with acute COVID-19. The gene calls are TRBV30 and TRBJ1-2; no clear D. The sample taken for sequencing was PBMCs or T cells enriched from blood (not recorded which). CDR3 nucleotides: TGTGCCTGGAGTGTACGCGACTATGGCTACACCTTC. Translated, it gives CAWSVRDYGYTF.